This is a list of T cell receptor beta chains from one sample in a study of OX40 agonist ivuxolimab in advanced cancers. The data were produced by immunoSEQ multiplex PCR, yet TCRdb's version contains in-frame clones alone and is incomplete. There are tens of thousands of clones in the sample; roughly 80% occur only once, and under 2% lies in the top ten. Here the sequenced sample was CD4+ or CD8+ T cells sorted from blood, taken in a trial of the OX40 agonist ivuxolimab. The receptors were gathered from an adult with an advanced solid tumor such as melanoma, head and neck, liver or kidney cancer. CDR3s include the opening cysteine and the closing phenylalanine or tryptophan. The D gene is left open where the match is weak. Size is omitted from some rows. Given values are once, few, many or a class for expanded clones.

D	V	size	J	CDR3	DNA
NA	TRBV6-1	NA	TRBJ2-3	CASSDPNTDTQYF	TGTGCCAGCAGTGACCCGAACACAGATACGCAGTATTTT
TRBD1	TRBV19	NA	TRBJ1-1	CASSSGTGSYEAFF	TGTGCCAGTAGCTCCGGGACAGGGTCTTATGAAGCTTTCTTT
NA	TRBV11-2	NA	TRBJ2-5	CASSLGLAPGVETQYF	TGTGCCAGCAGCTTAGGCCTAGCTCCGGGTGTCGAGACCCAGTACTTC
TRBD1	TRBV7-9	medium-sized	TRBJ1-2	CASSHEQGWYYGYTF	TGTGCCAGCAGCCATGAACAGGGGTGGTACTATGGCTACACCTTC
NA	TRBV5-1	once	TRBJ2-2	CASSGQADTGELFF	TGCGCCAGCAGTGGGCAGGCGGACACCGGGGAGCTGTTTTTT
NA	TRBV28	NA	TRBJ1-3	CASSLTGTDGNTIYF	TGTGCCAGCAGCCTGACCGGGACGGATGGAAACACCATATATTTT
NA	TRBV7-9	NA	TRBJ1-1	CASSPNDGPNTEAFF	TGTGCCAGCAGCCCAAACGACGGGCCGAACACTGAAGCTTTCTTT
TRBD2	TRBV2	once	TRBJ2-7	CASSEYGTSLSYEQYF	TGTGCCAGCAGTGAATATGGGACTAGCCTCTCCTACGAGCAGTACTTC
TRBD1	TRBV18	NA	TRBJ2-5	CASSHSTGVETQYF	TGTGCCAGCTCACACTCGACAGGGGTAGAGACCCAGTACTTC
TRBD1	TRBV5-4	NA	TRBJ2-5	CASSGRTGEGETQYF	TGTGCCAGCAGCGGGCGGACAGGGGAGGGGGAGACCCAGTACTTC
TRBD1	TRBV29-1	NA	TRBJ2-6	CSVADTGGTGANVLTF	TGCAGCGTTGCGGATACAGGGGGAACTGGGGCCAACGTCCTGACTTTC
NA	TRBV6-5	NA	TRBJ1-6	CASSRRGGASPLHF	TGTGCCAGCAGTCGGCGGGGAGGGGCTTCACCCCTCCACTTT
NA	TRBV19	NA	TRBJ1-3	CASSIRVSGNTIYF	TGTGCCAGTAGTATAAGAGTCTCTGGAAACACCATATATTTT
TRBD1	TRBV7-2	NA	TRBJ2-6	CASSLEQGVANVLTF	TGTGCCAGCAGCTTAGAACAGGGGGTGGCCAACGTCCTGACTTTC
TRBD1	TRBV5-4	NA	TRBJ2-2	CASSLAMGTGDTGELFF	TGTGCCAGCAGCTTGGCCATGGGGACAGGTGACACCGGGGAGCTGTTTTTT
NA	TRBV7-2	once	TRBJ2-6	CASSHRGAAGANVLTF	TGTGCCAGCAGCCACAGAGGGGCCGCTGGGGCCAACGTCCTGACTTTC
NA	TRBV18	once	TRBJ2-6	CASSSRASGANVLTF	TGTGCCAGCTCCTCCAGGGCTTCGGGGGCCAACGTCCTGACTTTC
TRBD1	TRBV6-1	NA	TRBJ2-2	CASSGRTGMPNTGELFF	TGTGCCAGCAGTGGAAGGACAGGGATGCCAAACACCGGGGAGCTGTTTTTT
NA	TRBV7-9	NA	TRBJ2-1	CASSLEVRGNEQFF	TGTGCCAGCAGCTTAGAAGTCAGAGGAAATGAGCAGTTCTTC
TRBD1	TRBV9	NA	TRBJ1-1	CASSTTGVNTEAFF	TGTGCCAGCAGCACTACAGGGGTGAACACTGAAGCTTTCTTT
TRBD2	TRBV7-3	once	TRBJ2-5	CASSPSGGGETQYF	TGTGCCAGCAGCCCGTCGGGGGGAGGAGAGACCCAGTACTTC
NA	TRBV7-2	once	TRBJ2-6	CASSLRVPGANVLTF	TGTGCCAGCAGCTTAAGGGTCCCTGGGGCCAACGTCCTGACTTTC
NA	TRBV6-5	NA	TRBJ1-6	CASSYRDSPLHF	TGTGCCAGCAGTTACAGGGATTCACCCCTCCACTTT
NA	TRBV6-6	NA	TRBJ1-2	CASRVHGGGNYGYTF	TGTGCCAGCAGAGTCCACGGGGGGGGGAACTATGGCTACACCTTC
TRBD2	TRBV30	NA	TRBJ2-5	CAWSEAGGFQETQYF	TGTGCCTGGAGTGAAGCGGGGGGGTTCCAAGAGACCCAGTACTTC
TRBD2	TRBV4-1	NA	TRBJ2-3	CASSQLAGDTDTQYF	TGCGCCAGCAGCCAACTAGCGGGGGACACAGATACGCAGTATTTT
NA	TRBV7-9	NA	TRBJ2-1	CASSLATSPRDEQFF	TGTGCCAGCAGCTTAGCTACTTCCCCGAGGGATGAGCAGTTCTTC
TRBD2	TRBV6-5	NA	TRBJ2-1	CASSLSGSSYNEQFF	TGTGCCAGCAGTCTCAGCGGGAGCTCCTACAATGAGCAGTTCTTC
TRBD2	TRBV4-1	NA	TRBJ2-3	CASSQVTGTSGSLSDTQYF	TGCGCCAGCAGCCAAGTTACCGGGACTAGCGGGAGCCTTTCAGATACGCAGTATTTT